This entry lists 7 T cell receptor beta chains sequenced from one sample in a study of blood T cell repertoires in COVID-19. Measured with immunoSEQ multiplex PCR; TCRdb has only the in-frame clones, and not every one. The sample consists of about 130,000 clones, 75% to 90% of them appearing once. Specimen: peripheral blood. The receptors were sampled from a man aged 55 to 69 with active or convalescent COVID-19.

This clone was recorded once. The chain has TRBV18 and TRBJ1-2; 11 bases are a match to TRBD1. Unmatched junction bases numbered 2, after V lost 2 bases and J lost 6 bases. From germline, CDR1 is KGHSH and CDR2 LQKENI. The CDR3 sequence is 14 residues long. CDR3 sequence reads: CASSPGQGADGYTF. Written as DNA, the CDR3 is TGTGCCAGCTCACCAGGACAGGGGGCTGATGGCTACACCTTC.

The rearrangement joins TRBV7-9 to TRBJ2-5; D uncertain. Germline lookup yields CDR1 SEHNR and CDR2 FQNEAQ (reference sequence). V lost 5 bases to trimming and J lost 4 bases, with 17 bases between them. The CDR3 is made up of 15 amino acids. The CDR3 is CASSSDIDAGETQYF. The CDR3 DNA reads TGTGCCAGCAGCAGTGACATAGACGCAGGAGAGACCCAGTACTTC.

This clone was counted between two and nine times. The gene calls are TRBV27 and TRBJ1-4; 7 bases match TRBD1. CDR3 length equals 13 residues. Germline V gene data show CDR1 as MNHEY and CDR2 as SMNVEV (reference sequence). V was pared by 7 bases and J by 7 bases, with 6 bases of the junction left unmatched. CDR3 sequence (DNA): TGTGCCAGCAACTACAGGGGAGGTGAAAAACTGTTTTTT. Encoded protein: CASNYRGGEKLFF.

This clone was recorded once. The chain carries TRBV24-1 and TRBJ2-1; possible D gene TRBD2, 6 bases. This CDR3 has 12 amino acids. V was clipped by 9 bases and J by 6 bases, with 11 bases between them. The germline V gene encodes CDR1 KGHDR and CDR2 SFDVKD. The CDR3 loop reads CATGLGGNEQFF. The DNA of the CDR3 is TGTGCCACCGGGCTGGGAGGCAATGAGCAGTTCTTC.

This chain connects TRBV21-1 to TRBJ1-2. TRBV21-1 is given as a pseudogene. CDR3 size: 15 residues. In DNA, the CDR3 is TGTGCCAGCAGCCCCCGGGGGGGTTCTAACTATGGCTACACCTTC. It encodes CASSPRGGSNYGYTF.

The genes are TRBV21-1 and TRBJ2-3; TRBD2 reflects the table's D call only, with no check against the DNA. TRBV21-1 is a pseudogene segment. The CDR3 has 18 residues. CDR3 amino acids: CASSKAEERGIPGDTQYF. In nucleotides, the CDR3 is TGTGCCAGCAGCAAAGCTGAGGAGCGGGGGATCCCAGGGGATACGCAGTATTTT.

The V and J genes are TRBV10-3 and TRBJ2-5; tentatively, D is TRBD2 (7 bases). Germline V lookup: CDR1 ENHRY, CDR2 SYGVKD. There are 18 residues in the CDR3. V was shortened by 0 bases and J by 7 bases, with 24 bases between the two germline ends. The CDR3 region has the DNA TGTGCCATCAGTGAGTCGACCCGAACGGGGGGCCAAACAGGGACCCAGTACTTC. It yields the protein CAISESTRTGGQTGTQYF.